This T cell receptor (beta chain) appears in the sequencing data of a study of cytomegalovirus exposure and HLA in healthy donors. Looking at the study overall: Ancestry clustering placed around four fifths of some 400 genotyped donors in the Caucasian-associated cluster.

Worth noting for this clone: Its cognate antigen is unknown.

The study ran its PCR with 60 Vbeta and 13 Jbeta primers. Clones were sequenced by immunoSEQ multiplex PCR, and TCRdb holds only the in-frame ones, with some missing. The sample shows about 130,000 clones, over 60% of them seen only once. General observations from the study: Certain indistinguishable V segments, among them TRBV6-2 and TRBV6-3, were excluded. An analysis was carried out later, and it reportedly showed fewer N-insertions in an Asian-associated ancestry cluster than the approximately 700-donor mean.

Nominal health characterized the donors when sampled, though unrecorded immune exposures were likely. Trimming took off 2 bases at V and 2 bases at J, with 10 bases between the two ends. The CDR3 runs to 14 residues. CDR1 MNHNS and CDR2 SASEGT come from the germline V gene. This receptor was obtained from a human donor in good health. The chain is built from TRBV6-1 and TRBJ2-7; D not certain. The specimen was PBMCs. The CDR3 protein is CASSENAPTYEQYF. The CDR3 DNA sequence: TGTGCCAGCAGTGAAAATGCCCCTACCTACGAGCAGTACTTC.